Shown below are 19 T cell receptor beta chains from a single sample sequenced in a study of blood T cell repertoires in COVID-19. This table comes from immunoSEQ multiplex PCR, and its TCRdb copy is limited to in-frame clones, with some not included. This table has some 200,000 clones, roughly four fifths appearing once. Sequences were obtained from peripheral blood. The receptors come from a middle-aged woman with acute or convalescent COVID-19.

The chain uses TRBV7-6 and TRBJ2-1; possible D gene TRBD2, 7 bases. Germline CDR1 is SGHVS and CDR2 is FNYEAQ. The CDR3 extends over 13 amino acids. Between the trimmed V and J ends, which lost 6 bases and 8 bases, there was a span of 14 bases. The CDR3 nucleotides read TGTGCCAGCAGAGGGGGGGGGAGCGATGAGCAGTTCTTC. Translated: CASRGGGSDEQFF.

The CDR3 region has the DNA TGTGCCAGCAGCTTTAACAGGCCGGGCAGCTGGATCTCTGGAAACACCATATATTTT. Translated: CASSFNRPGSWISGNTIYF. V is TRBV5-8 and J is TRBJ1-3; the D gene is possibly TRBD1 (5 bases). V was shortened by 2 bases and J by 0 bases, with 21 bases between the two germline ends. Germline assignment: CDR1 SGHTS and CDR2 YDEGEE. CDR3 size: 19 residues. Together with reference TRBV5-8 and TRBJ1-3, the CDR3 gives the full variable domain: EAGVTQSPTHLIKTRGQQATLRCSPISGHTSVYWYQQALGLGLQFLLWYDEGEERNRGNFPPRFSGRQFPNYSSELNVNALELEDSALYLCASSFNRPGSWISGNTIYFGEGSWLTVV.

The V call is TRBV27, the J call TRBJ2-2; 8 nucleotides align to TRBD2. The CDR3 runs 15 residues. Looked up from germline, CDR1 is MNHEY and CDR2 is SMNVEV (reference sequence). The ends lost 2 bases at V and 5 bases at J; junction bases unmatched: 4. CDR3 DNA: TGTGCCAGCAGTTTAGGCGGGGGGCCGACCGGGGAGCTGTTTTTT. Protein: CASSLGGGPTGELFF.

The V call is TRBV19, the J call TRBJ2-7, with D maybe TRBD1 (6 bases). The germline V gene encodes CDR1 LNHDA and CDR2 SQIVND (reference sequence). V was trimmed by 9 bases and J by 0 bases, leaving 12 bases between them. CDR3 length: 13 residues. In DNA, the CDR3 is TGTGCCAGACGGACAGATTTCTCCTACGAGCAGTACTTC. The encoded protein is CARRTDFSYEQYF.

V is TRBV7-9 and J is TRBJ1-1; D is ambiguous. This CDR3 comprises 14 residues. Germline V gene sequence: CDR1 SEHNR, CDR2 FQNEAQ (reference sequence). Trimming took off 5 bases at V and 7 bases at J, with 17 bases between the two ends. The CDR3 loop reads CASSPPRGRDEAFF. The CDR3 nucleotides read TGTGCCAGCAGCCCCCCCCGCGGGCGGGATGAAGCTTTCTTT.

The chain combines TRBV4-1 with TRBJ1-3; 10 bases match TRBD1. Trimming at V came to 6 bases and at J to 6 bases, leaving 5 bases not matched to a gene. Germline loops: CDR1 MGHRA, CDR2 YSYEKL. The CDR3 contains 14 residues. The CDR3 here is CASRQTGGENTIYF. Written as DNA, the CDR3 is TGCGCCAGCAGACAGACAGGGGGCGAAAACACCATATATTTT.

This clone was seen just once. The chain links TRBV10-3 to TRBJ2-3, with D possibly being TRBD1 (8 bases). This CDR3 region has 14 residues. Germline V gene sequence: CDR1 ENHRY, CDR2 SYGVKD. V lost 11 bases and J lost 6, with 21 bases in between. This chain's CDR3 is CASSKDREGDTQYF. DNA for the CDR3: TGTGCCTCTTCAAAGGACAGGGAGGGTGATACGCAGTATTTT.

The CDR3, as DNA: TGTGCCAGCAGTTACTCGTCCCAAGGAAGACTTGAAGCTTTCTTT. This translates into CASSYSSQGRLEAFF. This chain connects TRBV6-5 to TRBJ1-1; no clear D gene. The germline V gene has CDR1 MNHEY and CDR2 SVGAGI. The CDR3 extends over 15 amino acids. V lost 0 bases, J lost 7 bases, and 15 bases lay in between.

The chain has TRBV19 and TRBJ2-1; D remains unclear. The V gene's germline CDR1 is LNHDA and CDR2 SQIVND (reference sequence). The CDR3 sequence is 11 residues long. Trimming took off 7 bases at V and 3 bases at J, with 4 bases between the two ends. DNA for the CDR3: TGTGCCAGTACAAACTACAATGAGCAGTTCTTC. It specifies CASTNYNEQFF.

This chain joins TRBV3-1 (or the pseudogene TRBV3-2) and TRBJ1-5, with 9 bases lining up with TRBD1. Germline V CDR1 and CDR2: LGHDT, YNNKEL (reference sequence). CDR3 length: 14 amino acids. V shed 8 bases and J 7 bases; nucleotides not matched to a gene: 9. The CDR3 DNA is TGTGCCAGCTCACCGGGACAGGGTAACCAGCCCCAGCATTTT. This codes for CASSPGQGNQPQHF.

This chain uses TRBV19 with TRBJ1-2; possible D gene TRBD1, 5 bases. V lost 5 bases and J 0 bases, leaving 16 bases between the germline ends. The CDR3 length is 16 residues. Germline V gene data show CDR1 as LNHDA and CDR2 as SQIVND (reference sequence). The DNA for the CDR3 is TGTGCCAGTAGTCAATCTACAGGACGAGCTAACTATGGCTACACCTTC. This translates into CASSQSTGRANYGYTF.

The chain uses TRBV28 and TRBJ1-2; the match to TRBD1 covers 7 bases. This CDR3 contains 14 residues. Germline-derived CDR1 and CDR2 are MDHEN and SYDVKM. Germline trimming cut 5 bases from V and 4 bases from J; bases unmatched to any gene: 7. CDR3 bases: TGTGCCAGCAGTGGGACAGCGAGGGGCTATGGCTACACCTTC. Translation: CASSGTARGYGYTF.

This clone was recorded only once. The rearrangement links TRBV6-5 to TRBJ2-5, with unresolved D. From germline, CDR1 is MNHEY and CDR2 SVGAGI. V lost 4 bases to trimming and J lost 5 bases, with 2 bases between them. The CDR3 has 10 residues. Here the CDR3 DNA reads TGTGCCAGCAGTTCTGAGACCCAGTACTTC. Encoded protein: CASSSETQYF.

The sample holds one count of this clone. The rearrangement uses TRBV7-2 and TRBJ1-3, with TRBD1 matching over 10 bases. V gave up 5 bases and J gave up 1 base; unmatched junction bases: 8. The germline V gene encodes CDR1 SGHTA and CDR2 FQGNSA. This CDR3 is built from 17 residues. CDR3 coding DNA: TGTGCCAGCAGCGCGGGACAGGGGTTTGGGTCTGGAAACACCATATATTTT. Amino acid sequence: CASSAGQGFGSGNTIYF.

The chain uses TRBV2 and TRBJ1-6; a weak D match, TRBD1 (5 bases). The CDR3 contains 15 residues. Germline CDR1 is SNHLY and CDR2 is FYNNEI. V lost 6 bases to trimming and J lost 10 bases, with 19 bases between them. This CDR3 is CASSNDPHGGSPLHF. For the CDR3, the DNA is TGTGCCAGCAGCAATGACCCACACGGGGGGTCACCCCTCCACTTT.

The chain links TRBV27 to TRBJ2-2, with 8 bases aligning to TRBD1. With V trimmed by 3 bases and J by 3 bases, 6 bases remained unmatched. Germline V gene data show CDR1 as MNHEY and CDR2 as SMNVEV (reference sequence). This CDR3 is built from 16 residues. The CDR3 DNA reads TGTGCCAGCAGTTTCTGGACAGGGCGGGACACCGGGGAGCTGTTTTTT. Translated: CASSFWTGRDTGELFF.

The rearrangement joins TRBV14 to TRBJ2-1; TRBD1 agrees at 9 bases. V lost 0 bases to trimming and J lost 3 bases; unmatched junction nucleotides: 6. Germline assignment: CDR1 SGHDN and CDR2 FVKESK. This CDR3 is built from 17 residues. The CDR3 DNA follows: TGTGCCAGCAGCCAAGAGAACAGGGGGCGCGGCTACAATGAGCAGTTCTTC. Protein: CASSQENRGRGYNEQFF. Based on the CDR3 plus reference TRBV14 and TRBJ2-1, the full variable domain is EAGVTQFPSHSVIEKGQTVTLRCDPISGHDNLYWYRRVMGKEIKFLLHFVKESKQDESGMPNNRFLAERTGGTYSTLKVQPAELEDSGVYFCASSQENRGRGYNEQFFGPGTRLTVL.

This chain links TRBV4-1 with TRBJ2-2; D uncertain. V lost 1 base and J 4 bases, leaving 13 bases between the germline ends. Germline V CDR1 and CDR2: MGHRA, YSYEKL. The CDR3 is made up of 16 amino acids. CDR3 DNA: TGCGCCAGCAGCCAAGGAAGTCAGTCATTCACCGGGGAGCTGTTTTTT. Its protein is CASSQGSQSFTGELFF.

The V and J genes are TRBV28 and TRBJ1-1; tentative D call: TRBD1 (5 bases). CDR1 is MDHEN and CDR2 is SYDVKM in the germline V gene. V was pared by 3 bases and J by 10 bases, with 12 bases between. This CDR3 contains 12 residues. The CDR3 coding sequence is TGTGCCAGCAGTTTCGTTAGGGGTGTAGCTTTCTTT. Residues: CASSFVRGVAFF.